One and the same sample provided the 27 T cell receptor beta chains below, sequenced in a study of T cell repertoires in cytomegalovirus infection. MiXCR was run by TCRdb on the reads, yielding one entry per CDR3 protein. This sample has a few hundred thousand distinct CDR3 sequences, with 9% to 9.5% found just once. Sequenced sample: PBMCs. These receptors were taken from a human donor in good health (CMV status not recorded). Some clones in this sample may be carry-over from other donors' samples.

V usage is TRBV19 and J usage is TRBJ2-1; 9 bases are a match to TRBD2. V shed 5 bases and J 8 bases; nucleotides not matched to a gene: 13. Germline CDR1 is LNHDA and CDR2 is SQIVND (reference sequence). This CDR3 has 16 amino acids. CDR3 residues: CASSSPVLAGLYEQFF. The DNA of the CDR3 is TGTGCCAGTAGTTCTCCGGTACTAGCGGGCCTCTATGAGCAGTTCTTC.

This clonotype appeared a few times. The gene calls are TRBV19 and TRBJ1-1; 8 nucleotides line up with TRBD1. J gave up 4 bases and V 8 bases, and 6 bases lay outside the gene matches. The length of the CDR3 is 13 residues. CDR1 is LNHDA, CDR2 SQIVND, per germline (reference sequence). The CDR3 region has the DNA TGTGCCAGTTCTTGGACAGGGCCCACTGAAGCTTTCTTT. It encodes CASSWTGPTEAFF.

This clonotype was observed a few times. V usage is TRBV10-3 and J usage is TRBJ2-7, with 7 bases matching TRBD1. This CDR3 spans 13 amino acids. Germline V gene lookup returns CDR1 ENHRY and CDR2 SYGVKD. With 4 bases clipped from V and 6 bases from J, the junction kept 6 bases outside the gene matches. The CDR3 protein is CAISGDREGEQYF. Written as DNA, the CDR3 is TGTGCCATCAGTGGAGACAGGGAAGGCGAGCAGTACTTC.

This clonotype was observed many times. CDR3 in amino acids: CASSLDFAAGESSQFF. Here the CDR3 DNA reads TGTGCCAGCAGCTTAGATTTCGCGGCGGGAGAATCGTCCCAGTTCTTC. V is TRBV7-2 and J is TRBJ2-1, with TRBD2 identical over 7 bases. Germline V gene sequence: CDR1 SGHTA, CDR2 FQGNSA. The CDR3 is 16 amino acids. The ends lost 1 base at V and 13 bases at J; junction bases unmatched: 16.

There are a few counts of this clonotype. This chain connects TRBV3-1 to TRBJ2-7, with 9 bases fitting TRBD2. Trimming at V came to 4 bases and at J to 2 bases, leaving 9 bases not matched to a gene. From germline, CDR1 is LGHDT and CDR2 YNNKEL (reference sequence). This CDR3 has 16 residues. The CDR3 nucleotides read TGTGCCAGCAGCCCCCGGTTAGCGGGAGTAGCCTACGAGCAGTACTTC. Amino acid sequence: CASSPRLAGVAYEQYF.

V and J are TRBV11-3 and TRBJ2-2; possibly TRBD2 for D (6 bases). This CDR3 region has 15 residues. Trimming took 5 bases from V and 3 from J, leaving 13 bases between them. Germline values: CDR1 SGHNT, CDR2 YENEEA. For the CDR3, the DNA is TGTGCCAGCAGCCCTGGGCGGGGAGACACCGGGGAGCTGTTTTTT. This encodes CASSPGRGDTGELFF.

The V call is TRBV11-2, the J call TRBJ2-1; 8 bases are shared with TRBD2. The germline gives CDR1 SGHAT, CDR2 FQNNGV. The V segment lost 5 bases and the J segment 7 bases; nucleotides outside the gene matches: 10. The CDR3 length is 15 residues. The CDR3 coding sequence is TGTGCCAGCAGCGCCGTTCGGGGGGGCGCAAATGAGCAGTTCTTC. Protein: CASSAVRGGANEQFF.

This clonotype came up a few times. The V and J genes are TRBV11-2 and TRBJ2-7; a weak D match, TRBD2 (6 bases). V was pared by 2 bases and J by 1 base, with 21 bases between. The germline V gene has CDR1 SGHAT and CDR2 FQNNGV. There are 18 residues in the CDR3. In DNA, the CDR3 is TGTGCCAGCAGCTTAACAAAAAATGGCTGGGGGGTATCCTACGAGCAGTACTTC. It encodes CASSLTKNGWGVSYEQYF.

This clonotype has just one count. The rearrangement uses TRBV7-2 and TRBJ2-7; weak D call: TRBD2 (6 bases). CDR1 and CDR2 (germline): SGHTA, FQGNSA. CDR3 length: 15 residues. The V end was cut by 4 bases, the J end by 4 bases, with 17 bases between. DNA of the CDR3: TGTGCCAGCAGCTCTAGGGGTGGGGGGAGGTACGAGCAGTACTTC. Translation gives CASSSRGGGRYEQYF.

This clonotype has a count of ten or more. V gene TRBV7-9 combines with J gene TRBJ2-7, with D hard to call. The CDR3 covers 15 residues. Germline V CDR1 and CDR2: SEHNR, FQNEAQ (reference sequence). The V and J ends lost 4 bases and 6 bases respectively, with 19 bases between them. CDR3 DNA: TGTGCCAGCAGCTCTTGGGAAGGGAAGGAAGTCGAGCAGTACTTC. Its translation: CASSSWEGKEVEQYF. The entire variable domain, with the rest obtained from reference TRBV7-9 and TRBJ2-7, is as follows: DTGVSQNPRHKITKRGQNVTFRCDPISEHNRLYWYRQTLGQGPEFLTYFQNEAQLEKSRLLSDRFSAERPKGSFSTLEIQRTEQGDSAMYLCASSSWEGKEVEQYFGPGTRLTVT.

This clonotype has at least ten counts. V usage is TRBV7-3 and J usage is TRBJ1-1; 7 nucleotides align to TRBD1. Trimming took 1 base from V and 7 from J; bases not matched to a gene: 6. CDR3 length equals 14 residues. The germline gives CDR1 SGHTA, CDR2 FQGTGA. For the CDR3, the DNA is TGTGCCAGCAGCTTAATAGGGGGGACAGATGAAGCTTTCTTT. It codes for CASSLIGGTDEAFF.

The chain is built from TRBV2 and TRBJ2-1, with D uncertain. This CDR3 has 14 amino acids. Trimming stripped 10 bases from V and 0 bases from J, with 13 bases between. CDR1 and CDR2 from the germline V gene are SNHLY and FYNNEI. The CDR3 here is CATLDRSSYNEQFF. The CDR3 nucleotides read TGTGCCACCCTCGACCGGAGCTCCTACAATGAGCAGTTCTTC. Combining the CDR3 with reference TRBV2 and TRBJ2-1 gives the whole variable domain EPEVTQTPSHQVTQMGQEVILRCVPISNHLYFYWYRQILGQKVEFLVSFYNNEISEKSEIFDDQFSVERPDGSNFTLKIRSTKLEDSAMYFCATLDRSSYNEQFFGPGTRLTVL.

This clonotype came up many times. The chain links TRBV7-6 to TRBJ2-3, with 8 bases identical to TRBD1. From germline, CDR1 is SGHVS and CDR2 FNYEAQ. The CDR3 has 15 amino acids. The trim removed 4 bases at V and 3 bases at J, leaving 6 bases unmatched. CDR3 protein: CASSSRTGLTDTQYF. CDR3 nucleotides: TGTGCCAGCAGCTCGCGGACAGGGCTAACAGATACGCAGTATTTT.

This sequence joins TRBV20-1 and TRBJ1-1, with TRBD1 as a possible D gene (5 bases). The CDR3 runs to 13 residues. The germline gives CDR1 DFQATT, CDR2 SNEGSKA (reference sequence). Deletions cut 4 bases from V and 6 bases from J, with 15 bases between. Written as DNA, the CDR3 is TGCAGTGCTATCCAATCAGGGTTTTCTGAAGCTTTCTTT. Translation: CSAIQSGFSEAFF.

This chain joins TRBV28 and TRBJ2-5; a possible D gene is TRBD2 (7 bases). V was clipped by 8 bases and J by 1 base, with 17 bases between them. There are 15 residues in the CDR3. Germline V lookup: CDR1 MDHEN, CDR2 SYDVKM. This chain's CDR3 is CASAEGEGVQETQYF. The CDR3 nucleotides read TGTGCCAGCGCGGAGGGGGAGGGGGTCCAAGAGACCCAGTACTTC.

This clonotype appeared many times. The CDR3 coding sequence is TGTGCCAGCAGCTTAGATCAGCAAGAGACCCAGTACTTC. Translating it yields CASSLDQQETQYF. The J gene is TRBJ2-5, the V gene TRBV7-2; D is uncertain. This CDR3 comprises 13 residues. Germline-derived CDR1 and CDR2 are SGHTA and FQGNSA. V lost 1 base, J lost 2 bases, and 5 bases lay in between.

This sequence joins TRBV7-6 and TRBJ2-1; D is unresolved. V lost 4 bases, J lost 5 bases, and 15 bases lay in between. This CDR3 comprises 15 residues. Germline V lookup: CDR1 SGHVS, CDR2 FNYEAQ. The CDR3 bases are TGTGCCAGCAGCTACTCTGAGACACAAAACAATGAGCAGTTCTTC. The encoded protein is CASSYSETQNNEQFF.

This clonotype occurred a few times. V usage is TRBV6-5 and J usage is TRBJ2-7, with 11 nucleotides matching TRBD1. V trimming: 5 bases; J trimming: 0 bases; junction bases outside the gene matches: 3. Per germline, CDR1 MNHEY and CDR2 SVGAGI. The CDR3 totals 15 residues. DNA of the CDR3: TGTGCCAGCAGTCCCGGGACAGGGGGCTCCTACGAGCAGTACTTC. Protein sequence: CASSPGTGGSYEQYF.

This clonotype was found many times. V gene TRBV7-6 combines with J gene TRBJ2-1; D remains ambiguous. The CDR3 runs 17 residues. V was cut by 2 bases and J by 2 bases, with 16 bases left in between. Germline CDR1 reads SGHVS; CDR2 reads FNYEAQ. For the CDR3, the DNA is TGTGCCAGCAGCTTACGGGCCGGGCCCGGCGCCTACAATGAGCAGTTCTTC. Protein product: CASSLRAGPGAYNEQFF.

This clonotype was counted between two and nine times. V usage is TRBV20-1 and J usage is TRBJ1-1, with TRBD1 as a possible D gene (5 bases). Germline lookup yields CDR1 DFQATT and CDR2 SNEGSKA (reference sequence). V lost 3 bases, J lost 6 bases, and 11 bases lay in between. The CDR3 covers 12 residues. Written as DNA, the CDR3 is TGCAGTGCTAGTGAGGGGACCCCTGAAGCTTTCTTT. This codes for CSASEGTPEAFF.

There are a few counts of this clonotype. V gene TRBV20-1 combines with J gene TRBJ1-2, with D perhaps matching TRBD1 (5 bases). The V and J ends lost 3 bases and 0 bases respectively, with 11 bases between them. The CDR3 consists of 14 residues. CDR1 is DFQATT, CDR2 SNEGSKA, per germline (reference sequence). CDR3 in amino acids: CSARSQAPNYGYTF. The CDR3 nucleotides are TGCAGTGCTAGGTCACAGGCACCTAACTATGGCTACACCTTC.

The rearrangement links TRBV28 to TRBJ1-2; D gene ambiguous. CDR1 and CDR2 from the germline V gene are MDHEN and SYDVKM. The CDR3 sequence is 14 residues long. V shed 2 bases and J shed 4 bases, with 11 bases lying between them. This CDR3 reads CASSLNLVGYGYTF. The DNA of the CDR3 is TGTGCCAGCAGTTTAAATTTAGTAGGCTATGGCTACACCTTC.

J is TRBJ1-5 and V is TRBV18, with D possibly TRBD1 on 5 matching bases. V was trimmed by 8 bases and J by 0 bases, leaving 14 bases between them. The germline V gene encodes CDR1 KGHSH and CDR2 LQKENI. This CDR3 contains 15 residues. The CDR3 DNA is TGTGCCAGCAAGATCGGGGGGTCTAGCAATCAGCCCCAGCATTTT. Encoded protein: CASKIGGSSNQPQHF.

V and J are TRBV6-6 and TRBJ1-5, with D possibly matching TRBD1 (6 bases). The CDR3 has 14 amino acids. Looked up from germline, CDR1 is MNHNY and CDR2 is SVGAGI (reference sequence). Trimming removed 2 bases from V and 6 bases from J, with 11 bases in between. The CDR3 DNA sequence: TGTGCCAGCAGTTACAAGGGGGGGGGTCAGCCCCAGCATTTT. As protein: CASSYKGGGQPQHF.

The rearrangement uses TRBV7-2 and TRBJ1-2, with D uncertain. This CDR3 comprises 14 residues. Germline CDR1 reads SGHTA; CDR2 reads FQGNSA. V lost 4 bases, J lost 7 bases, and 16 bases lay in between. CDR3 sequence reads: CASSYTSVRSGYTF. In DNA, the CDR3 is TGTGCCAGCAGCTATACAAGTGTGAGGTCTGGCTACACCTTC.

This clonotype has a count of ten or more. V gene TRBV7-2 combines with J gene TRBJ2-1; a possible D gene is TRBD2 (6 bases). The V gene's germline CDR1 is SGHTA and CDR2 FQGNSA. The CDR3 sequence is 15 residues long. The V gene lost 0 bases and the J gene lost 6 bases, with 12 bases spanning the gap. CDR3 sequence reads: CASSLAGGVGNEQFF. The CDR3 DNA reads as TGTGCCAGCAGCTTAGCGGGGGGAGTGGGCAATGAGCAGTTCTTC.

The chain employs TRBV19 and TRBJ1-5, with D possibly being TRBD1 (5 bases). Germline lookup yields CDR1 LNHDA and CDR2 SQIVND (reference sequence). The ends were cut back, 10 bases at V and 0 bases at J, with 16 bases in the middle. This CDR3 is built from 15 residues. CDR3 in DNA: TGTGCCACCGAAGACAGCACTCATAGCAATCAGCCCCAGCATTTT. This translates into CATEDSTHSNQPQHF.